The clone carrying this T cell receptor beta chain showed up just once. Generated by immunoSEQ multiplex PCR, the TCRdb table keeps only in-frame clones and is missing some. The profile shows some 83,000 clones, 80% of them singletons. This specimen comes from a study of blood T cell repertoires in COVID-19. V lost 6 bases and J lost 8, with 16 bases in between. CDR1 is LNHDA, CDR2 SQIVND, per germline (reference sequence). There are 13 residues in the CDR3. The specimen was peripheral blood. The V gene is TRBV19, the J gene TRBJ1-1; a weak D match, TRBD1 (5 bases). This TCR derives from a man aged 55 to 70 with active or convalescent COVID-19. The CDR3 here is CASSTGPRAEAFF. The DNA of the CDR3 is TGTGCCAGTAGCACCGGCCCCAGGGCGGAAGCTTTCTTT.